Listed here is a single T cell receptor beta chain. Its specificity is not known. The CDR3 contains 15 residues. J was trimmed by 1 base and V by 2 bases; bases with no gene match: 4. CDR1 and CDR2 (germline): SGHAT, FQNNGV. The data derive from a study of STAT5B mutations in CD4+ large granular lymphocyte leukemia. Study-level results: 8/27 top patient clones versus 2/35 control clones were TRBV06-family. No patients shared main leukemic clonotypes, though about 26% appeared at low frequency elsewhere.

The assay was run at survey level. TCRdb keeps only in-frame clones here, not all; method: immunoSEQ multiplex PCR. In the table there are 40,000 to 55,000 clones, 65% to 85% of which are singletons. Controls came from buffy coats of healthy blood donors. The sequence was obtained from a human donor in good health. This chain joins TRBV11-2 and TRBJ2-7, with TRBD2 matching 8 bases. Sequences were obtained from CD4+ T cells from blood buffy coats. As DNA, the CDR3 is TGTGCCAGCAGCTTAAGAATAGCGGGATCCTACGAGCAGTACTTC. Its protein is CASSLRIAGSYEQYF.